This T cell receptor (beta chain) originates from a study of blood T cell repertoires in COVID-19. Overall study: Whether acute or convalescent, the COVID-19 samples came from the United States, Italy and Spain.

Authors' processing steps: Estimation of nucleated cell counts relied on the amplification of reference gene primers. The table came from immunoSEQ multiplex PCR; TCRdb's copy has only in-frame clones and leaves some out. That table is the source of V, J and clone size, and D and trimming were worked out from the DNA. The sample lists 250,000 to 300,000 clones, 70% to 90% occurring once. The CDR3 runs 16 residues. Looked up from germline, CDR1 is MGHDK and CDR2 is SYGVNS. The V and J ends lost 2 bases and 1 base respectively, with 12 bases between them. The receptor comes from a woman in her forties with acute or convalescent COVID-19. The sequencing sample was made of peripheral blood. This chain joins TRBV25-1 and TRBJ2-1, with D possibly being TRBD1 (6 bases). The CDR3 loop is CASSEQGIGSYNEQFF. The CDR3 coding sequence is TGTGCCAGCAGTGAACAGGGGATTGGGTCCTACAATGAGCAGTTCTTC.